Here is one TCR beta chain with its context. A much larger clone sits a single nucleotide away, making a read error possible. The data belong to a study of regulatory T cells in long-lasting Graves disease. CDR1 SNHLY and CDR2 FYNNEI come from the germline V gene. This CDR3 is built from 13 residues. Time point in this sample: persistent/refractory GD, antithyroid drugs over 5 years with positive TRAb. The TCR library was prepared using RNA isolated from PBMCs. HTBI primers from iRepertoire and Arm-PCR of CDR3 regions yielded the TCR beta libraries. TCRdb reprocessed the multiplex PCR reads with MiXCR, giving one entry per CDR3 protein. Of 600,000 to 850,000 distinct CDR3 sequences in the sample, 30% were seen once.

The J gene is TRBJ2-1, the V gene TRBV2; D might be TRBD1 or TRBD2, each matching 5 bases. The sequence was collected from a female donor with Graves disease. Here the sequenced sample was peripheral blood mononuclear cells (PBMCs), taken when the disease was refractory, from a patient treated with antithyroid drugs. CDR3 sequence (DNA): TGTGCCAGCAGTGAGTGGGGGTCGGATGAGCAGTTGTTC. Its translation is CASSEWGSDEQLF.